This record concerns one T cell receptor (beta chain) sequence. Its antigen remains unidentified. The CDR3 is made up of 12 amino acids. Per germline, CDR1 SQVTM and CDR2 ANQGSEA. The data were taken from a study of cytomegalovirus exposure and HLA in healthy donors. Study context: Drawn from HLA-typed donors, tens of millions of unique TCRs were held in an early data release.

Each donor was nominally healthy when sampled (though unrecorded immune exposures were likely). PCR primers comprised 60 Vbeta and 13 Jbeta primers. Sequenced by immunoSEQ multiplex PCR; TCRdb stores in-frame clones only, minus some. The profile shows about 150,000 clones, about 75% of them singletons. Findings and caveats of the study: An analysis was carried out at a later point. It showed that HLA-associated TCR beta chains were more clonally expanded than equally common non-associated chains.

V is TRBV29-1 and J is TRBJ2-5, with 10 nucleotides matching TRBD1. The assigned J gene may be wrong: the sequence end matches TRBJ2-7 better. Sequenced input: PBMCs. The origin of this receptor is a young woman in good health and CMV-seronegative. CDR3 sequence reads: CSVGQGDYEQYF. As DNA, the CDR3 is TGCAGCGTCGGACAGGGGGACTACGAGCAGTACTTC.